The 15 T cell receptor beta chains below were found in one sample sequenced in a study of cytomegalovirus exposure and HLA in healthy donors. The protocol was immunoSEQ multiplex PCR, while the TCRdb copy is restricted to in-frame clones and leaves out a portion. The sample gives around 93,000 clones, roughly 85% of which show up once; roughly 22% is in the top ten. The sample taken for sequencing was PBMCs. Receptors originate from a man in his late teens or twenties in good health and CMV-seropositive.

V usage is TRBV5-1 and J usage is TRBJ2-5, with D perhaps TRBD2 (7 bases). V was pared by 0 bases and J by 5 bases, with 14 bases between. The CDR3 loop spans 15 amino acids. Germline V CDR1 and CDR2: SGHRS, YFSETQ. CDR3 in amino acids: CASSLGRGREETQYF. CDR3 DNA: TGCGCCAGCAGCTTGGGGCGGGGGCGAGAGGAGACCCAGTACTTC.

The chain couples TRBV4-1 to TRBJ2-1; TRBD2 agrees at 8 bases. Germline V gene lookup returns CDR1 MGHRA and CDR2 YSYEKL. V lost 0 bases and J lost 5; bases outside the gene matches: 9. This CDR3 is 17 amino acids long. The CDR3 region has the DNA TGCGCCAGCAGCCAAGATCGAGGGACTAGTACCGACAATGAGCAGTTCTTC. Protein: CASSQDRGTSTDNEQFF.

The V gene is TRBV29-1, the J gene TRBJ1-1; 7 positions match TRBD1. V trimming: 6 bases; J trimming: 3 bases; junction bases outside the gene matches: 7. The V gene's germline CDR1 is SQVTM and CDR2 ANQGSEA. This CDR3 has 13 residues. The CDR3 DNA is TGCAGCGTCGACCCCAGGGGGGACACTGAAGCTTTCTTT. It encodes CSVDPRGDTEAFF.

This sequence joins TRBV18 and TRBJ2-1, with D perhaps TRBD1 (6 bases). Trimming removed 3 bases at V and 4 bases at J, with 16 bases between. CDR3 size: 16 residues. Per the germline V gene, CDR1 is KGHSH and CDR2 is LQKENI. In DNA, the CDR3 is TGTGCCAGCTCACCTTTTTTACAGGACAGATACAATGAGCAGTTCTTC. Its translation: CASSPFLQDRYNEQFF.

The chain uses TRBV30 and TRBJ1-4; the D gene is possibly TRBD1 (6 bases). Trimming cost V 2 bases and J 8 bases, with 15 bases left between them. The CDR3 is 14 amino acids. Germline lookup yields CDR1 GTSNPN and CDR2 SVGIG (reference sequence). The CDR3 sequence is CAWSRFITGEKLFF. DNA of the CDR3: TGTGCCTGGAGTCGTTTTATTACAGGGGAAAAACTGTTTTTT.

The V and J genes are TRBV6-5 and TRBJ1-2; D perhaps matches TRBD1 (5 bases). Germline V gene sequence: CDR1 MNHEY, CDR2 SVGAGI. This CDR3 contains 12 residues. The V end lost 8 bases, the J end lost 4 bases, and 11 bases lay between the germline ends. CDR3 residues: CASLGQGYGYTF. The CDR3 coding sequence is TGTGCCAGCCTAGGGCAGGGCTATGGCTACACCTTC.

The chain combines TRBV28 with TRBJ2-3; 8 nucleotides line up with TRBD2. Germline V gene sequence: CDR1 MDHEN, CDR2 SYDVKM. The CDR3 is 18 amino acids. The V segment lost 2 bases and the J segment 0 bases; nucleotides outside the gene matches: 10. CDR3 bases: TGTGCCAGCAGTTTAGGGTGGGTTAGCGGGGCTAGCACAGATACGCAGTATTTT. Protein product: CASSLGWVSGASTDTQYF.

The V call is TRBV7-2, the J call TRBJ2-5, with a possible D match to TRBD2 (5 bases). The germline V and J ends were trimmed by 3 bases and 2 bases, with 13 bases remaining between them. CDR3 length equals 15 residues. Germline lookup yields CDR1 SGHTA and CDR2 FQGNSA. The CDR3 region has the DNA TGTGCCAGCAGCTTCCCAGGCAGGACTCAAGAGACCCAGTACTTC. This encodes CASSFPGRTQETQYF.

V and J are TRBV30 and TRBJ1-1; D gene uncertain. Per the germline V gene, CDR1 is GTSNPN and CDR2 is SVGIG (reference sequence). This CDR3 is 12 amino acids long. The V and J ends lost 1 base and 11 bases respectively, with 14 bases between them. The CDR3 nucleotides read TGTGCCTGGAGTGGCGGGGAAATAGGTGCTTTCTTT. This gives the protein CAWSGGEIGAFF.

For the CDR3, the DNA is TGTGCCAGCAGCCTACGAACGGACTTCACTGAAGCTTTCTTT. Translated, it gives CASSLRTDFTEAFF. This chain uses TRBV5-4 with TRBJ1-1; D unclear. Trimming removed 4 bases from V and 4 bases from J, with 14 bases in between. The germline V gene encodes CDR1 SGHNT and CDR2 YYREEE (reference sequence). The CDR3 contains 14 residues. The full variable domain, completed using reference TRBV5-4 and TRBJ1-1, is ETGVTQSPTHLIKTRGQQVTLRCSSQSGHNTVSWYQQALGQGPQFIFQYYREEENGRGNFPPRFSGLQFPNYSSELNVNALELDDSALYLCASSLRTDFTEAFFGQGTRLTVV.

This chain uses TRBV19 with TRBJ2-7, with a weak D call TRBD2 (6 bases). In germline, CDR1 is LNHDA, CDR2 SQIVND (reference sequence). Between the trimmed V and J ends, which lost 0 bases and 0 bases, there was a span of 30 bases. The CDR3 consists of 22 residues. The CDR3 nucleotides read TGTGCCAGTAGTATAGAAAGGGGAGGTGAGTGGTTTTTGCGGCTGAGCTCCTACGAGCAGTACGTC. This gives the protein CASSIERGGEWFLRLSSYEQYV.

This clone was observed a handful of times. The chain is built from TRBV4-2 and TRBJ2-7, with 12 bases lining up with TRBD2. The CDR3 runs to 16 residues. The J segment lost 2 bases and the V segment lost 1 base, leaving 3 bases of the junction unmatched. Germline V gives CDR1 LGHNA, CDR2 YNFKEQ. The CDR3 sequence: CASSQGTSGMTYEQYF. The CDR3 region has the DNA TGTGCCAGCAGCCAAGGGACTAGCGGGATGACCTACGAGCAGTACTTC.

This chain uses TRBV5-4 with TRBJ1-3; D uncertain. V gave up 0 bases and J gave up 0 bases, with 10 bases separating them. CDR3 length: 16 residues. CDR1 is SGHNT, CDR2 YYREEE, per germline (reference sequence). The CDR3 nucleotides are TGTGCCAGCAGCTTGGGGGTACAGAGCTCTGGAAACACCATATATTTT. This gives the protein CASSLGVQSSGNTIYF.

Comments on this clone: One end of the junction does not line up with germline, which may come from a read error. The rearrangement links TRBV27 to TRBJ2-4; TRBD2 matches at 13 bases. CDR3 length: 18 amino acids. The germline gives CDR1 MNHEY, CDR2 SMNVEV (reference sequence). This CDR3 is CASSSRLTSGRARNIQYF. The CDR3 nucleotides are TGTGCCAGCAGTTCCCGCCTCACTAGCGGGAGGGCCAGAAACATTCAGTACTTC.

In its sample, this clone was seen a few times. The chain recombines TRBV4-1 with TRBJ1-1; D not certain. The germline CDR1 and CDR2 sequences are MGHRA and YSYEKL. V lost 4 bases and J 0 bases, leaving 9 bases between the germline ends. The CDR3 length is 14 residues. Here the CDR3 DNA reads TGCGCCAGCAGCCGACAACAGCTGAACACTGAAGCTTTCTTT. It specifies CASSRQQLNTEAFF.